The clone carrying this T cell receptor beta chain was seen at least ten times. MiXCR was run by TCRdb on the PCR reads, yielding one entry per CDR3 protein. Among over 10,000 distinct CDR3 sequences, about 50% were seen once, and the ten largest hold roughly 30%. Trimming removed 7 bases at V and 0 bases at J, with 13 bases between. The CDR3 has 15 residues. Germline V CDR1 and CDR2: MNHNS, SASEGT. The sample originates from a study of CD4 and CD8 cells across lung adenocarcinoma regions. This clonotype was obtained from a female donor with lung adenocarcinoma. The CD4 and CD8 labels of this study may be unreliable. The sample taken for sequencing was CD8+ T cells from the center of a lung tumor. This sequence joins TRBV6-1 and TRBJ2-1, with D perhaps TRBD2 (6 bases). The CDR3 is CASTLGAGSYNEQFF. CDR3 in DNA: TGTGCCAGCACCCTAGGAGCGGGCTCCTACAATGAGCAGTTCTTC.